The rows below give T cell receptor beta chains drawn from one sample of a study of cytomegalovirus exposure and HLA in healthy donors. The assay was immunoSEQ multiplex PCR, and TCRdb's table has in-frame clones only and misses some. The sample has around 99,000 clones; around nine tenths are singletons. The material sequenced was PBMCs. The source of these receptors is a woman aged 18-29 years in good health and CMV-seronegative. Both conserved end residues are part of each CDR3. The D gene is left open where the match is weak. Clone size is shown for a subset of rows, as once, few, many or a class of expanded clone.

TRBD1	NA	TRBJ2-7	TRBV7-2	TGTGCCAGCAGCTTATTGGGGACAGGGGCCTACTACGAGCAGTACTTC	CASSLLGTGAYYEQYF
TRBD2	NA	TRBJ2-7	TRBV7-2	TGTGCCAGCAGCTTAGGGGCTAGCGGGAGACGGCCCTACGAGCAGTACTTC	CASSLGASGRRPYEQYF
NA	NA	TRBJ2-2	TRBV9	TGTGCCAGCCACCTGGGGCAGGGGAACACCGGGGAGCTGTTTTTT	CASHLGQGNTGELFF
NA	NA	TRBJ2-7	TRBV7-9	TGTGCCAGCAGCTTAGTGTCGGGCTACGAGCAGTACTTC	CASSLVSGYEQYF
NA	once	TRBJ2-1	TRBV6-5	TGTGCCAGCACCGAAGGGGGTGAGCAGTTCTTC	CASTEGGEQFF
NA	NA	TRBJ1-5	TRBV5-6	TGTGCCAGCAGCCCCGGAGGCTCCCAGCCCCAGCATTTT	CASSPGGSQPQHF
TRBD1	NA	TRBJ1-2	TRBV28	TGTGCCAGCAGTTTATCCGACAGGGATAGCTATGGCTACACCTTC	CASSLSDRDSYGYTF
TRBD2	NA	TRBJ2-1	TRBV2	TGTGCCAGCAGGGTAACTAGCGGGGGGAGCAATGAGCAGTTCTTC	CASRVTSGGSNEQFF
NA	NA	TRBJ2-1	TRBV5-1	TGCGCCAGCAGCTTGGTGAGGGAATACAATGAGCAGTTCTTC	CASSLVREYNEQFF
NA	NA	TRBJ1-5	TRBV5-1	TGCGCCAGCATGGGCAGTCATAGCAATCAGCCCCAGCATTTT	CASMGSHSNQPQHF
TRBD2	once	TRBJ2-7	TRBV7-3	TGTGCCAGCAGCCCGTCGGGAGGGGGGGCCGAGCAGTACTTC	CASSPSGGGAEQYF
TRBD1	NA	TRBJ1-5	TRBV28	TGTGCCAGCAGTTTACAGGGGGCCCCTGTGTATAGCAATCAGCCCCAGCATTTT	CASSLQGAPVYSNQPQHF
NA	NA	TRBJ2-1	TRBV5-6	TGTGCCAGCAGCCCTGGGGAGAGGCGTGAGCAGTTCTTC	CASSPGERREQFF
TRBD1	NA	TRBJ1-4	TRBV19	TGTGCCAGTAGTGCCTTGGACAGGGAAGGGGAAAAACTGTTTTTT	CASSALDREGEKLFF
NA	NA	TRBJ1-4	TRBV18	TGTGCCAGCTCCCTAGGAGGAAATGAAAAACTGTTTTTT	CASSLGGNEKLFF
TRBD2	NA	TRBJ2-1	TRBV6-5	TGTGCCAGCACCGATCAAACTAGCGGCGGTGAGCAGTTCTTC	CASTDQTSGGEQFF
TRBD2	NA	TRBJ2-3	TRBV5-4	TGTGCCAGCAGCTTGACGGGGGGGCTCGCAGATACGCAGTATTTT	CASSLTGGLADTQYF
NA	NA	TRBJ2-2	TRBV18	TGTGCCAGCTCACCTACCTTCCGGGACTTCAACACCGGGGAGCTGTTTTTT	CASSPTFRDFNTGELFF
TRBD2	once	TRBJ2-2	TRBV11-3	TGTGCCAGCAGCTTAGGCGGGGGTGTGGACACCGGGGAGCTGTTTTTT	CASSLGGGVDTGELFF
TRBD2	once	TRBJ2-2	TRBV23-1	TGCGCCAGCTTCGTGAAGGCTAGCGGACACACCGGGGAGCTGTTTTTT	CASFVKASGHTGELFF
NA	NA	TRBJ1-2	TRBV30	TGTGCCTGGGTCGCACAGGGCCCTAACTATGGCTACACCTTC	CAWVAQGPNYGYTF
NA	once	TRBJ1-2	TRBV18	TGTGCCAGCTCACCAACTACCGGGACAAGGACGGGTGGCTACACCTTC	CASSPTTGTRTGGYTF
NA	once	TRBJ2-7	TRBV7-9	TGTGCCAGCAGCCTACAGGGTTACGAGCAGTACTTC	CASSLQGYEQYF
TRBD1	NA	TRBJ1-6	TRBV11-2	TGTGCCAGCAACCCGGGACAGGATACTTCACCCCTCCACTTT	CASNPGQDTSPLHF
NA	NA	TRBJ1-1	TRBV11-1	TGTGCCAGCAGCTTAGATGGGAGGAACACTGAAGCTTTCTTT	CASSLDGRNTEAFF
NA	NA	TRBJ2-2	TRBV29-1	TGCAGCGTTGAGGATAGGGGGTGGACCGGGGAGCTGTTTTTT	CSVEDRGWTGELFF
NA	NA	TRBJ2-5	TRBV25-1	TGTGCCAGCAGTTCGGAGCCGGTTCAAGGGGCCCAGTACTTC	CASSSEPVQGAQYF
TRBD1	NA	TRBJ1-1	TRBV19	TGTGCCAGTAGTAAAGGGACAGGGAGGGACACTGAAGCTTTCTTT	CASSKGTGRDTEAFF
NA	NA	TRBJ2-7	TRBV6-6	TGTGCCAGCAGCGACAGATCCTACGAGCAGTACTTC	CASSDRSYEQYF
TRBD1	NA	TRBJ2-1	TRBV4-3	TGCGCCAGCAGCCAAGAAGGGACAGGGTCCTACAATGAGCAGTTCTTC	CASSQEGTGSYNEQFF
TRBD1	NA	TRBJ1-5	TRBV2	TGTGCCAGCGGCAGGGACAGGCATAGCAATCAGCCCCAGCATTTT	CASGRDRHSNQPQHF
NA	NA	TRBJ2-3	TRBV27	TGTGCCAGCAGTCCACAGTTGGCAGCAGATACGCAGTATTTT	CASSPQLAADTQYF
TRBD2	NA	TRBJ2-1	TRBV25-1	TGTGCCAGCAGTGAAGCCCCCCCGGGACTAGGGATGAATGAGCAGTTCTTC	CASSEAPPGLGMNEQFF
NA	NA	TRBJ2-1	TRBV6-6	TGTGCCAGCAGTTACCCCGGGGGTGAGCAGTTCTTC	CASSYPGGEQFF
TRBD1	NA	TRBJ1-1	TRBV30	TGTGCCTGGGCAACAGGGGCAGGACCCGGTGAAGCTTTCTTT	CAWATGAGPGEAFF